This entry concerns a single TCR beta chain. Measured with immunoSEQ multiplex PCR; TCRdb has only the in-frame clones, and not every one. The sample contains millions of clones, 85% to 95% of which appear only once. These data are taken from a study of shared clonotypes between healthy human individuals. What was sequenced was naive CD4+ T cells sorted from blood. The subset is: CD45RA+ positively selected. This TCR was recovered from a man aged 18 to 29 in good health.

The CDR3 spells CASSPDRVTEAFF. CDR3 coding DNA: TGTGCCAGCAGCCCCGACAGGGTGACTGAAGCTTTCTTT. V gene TRBV11-3 combines with J gene TRBJ1-1; TRBD1 matches at 7 bases. V lost 5 bases to trimming and J lost 5 bases; unmatched junction nucleotides: 5. This CDR3 has 13 amino acids. Looked up from germline, CDR1 is SGHNT and CDR2 is YENEEA.